This TCR beta chain was captured in a study of control samples from healthy donors and cancer patients. Germline CDR1 and CDR2: SGDLS and YYNGEE. V lost 0 bases and J lost 7, with 14 bases in between. The CDR3 length is 14 residues. Only in-frame clones appear in the TCRdb table, and some are missing; sequencing was by immunoSEQ multiplex PCR. The table lists roughly 370,000 clones, 75% to 95% of them singletons. The chain recombines TRBV9 with TRBJ2-7, with D perhaps matching TRBD1 (6 bases). Material for sequencing was PBMCs. This sequence originates from a man in his forties with head and neck cancer. CDR3 protein: CASSVGSSQGEQYF. CDR3 nucleotide sequence: TGTGCCAGCAGCGTAGGGTCGTCTCAGGGGGAGCAGTACTTC.